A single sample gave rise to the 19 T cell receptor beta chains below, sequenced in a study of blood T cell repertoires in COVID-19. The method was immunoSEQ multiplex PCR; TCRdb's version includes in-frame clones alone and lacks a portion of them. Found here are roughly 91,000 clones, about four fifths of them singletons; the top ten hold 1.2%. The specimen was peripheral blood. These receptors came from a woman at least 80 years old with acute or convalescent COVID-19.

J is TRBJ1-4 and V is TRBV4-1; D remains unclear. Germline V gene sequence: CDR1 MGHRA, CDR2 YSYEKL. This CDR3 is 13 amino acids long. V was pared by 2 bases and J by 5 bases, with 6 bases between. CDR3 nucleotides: TGCGCCAGCAGCCAATCCCTGAATGAAAAACTGTTTTTT. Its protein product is CASSQSLNEKLFF.

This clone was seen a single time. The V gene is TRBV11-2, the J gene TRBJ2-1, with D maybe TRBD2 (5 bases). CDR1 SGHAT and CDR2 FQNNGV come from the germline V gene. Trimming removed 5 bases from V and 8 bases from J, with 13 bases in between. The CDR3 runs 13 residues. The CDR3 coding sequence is TGTGCCAGCAGCCCCCTCGGGGTGTATGAGCAGTTCTTC. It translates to CASSPLGVYEQFF.

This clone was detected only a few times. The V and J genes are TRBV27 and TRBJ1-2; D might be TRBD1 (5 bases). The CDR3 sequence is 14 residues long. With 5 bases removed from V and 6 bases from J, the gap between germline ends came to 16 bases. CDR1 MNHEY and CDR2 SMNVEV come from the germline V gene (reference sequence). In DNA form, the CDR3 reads TGTGCCAGCAGTGGCAGGGAATTAAAAAATGGCTACACCTTC. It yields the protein CASSGRELKNGYTF.

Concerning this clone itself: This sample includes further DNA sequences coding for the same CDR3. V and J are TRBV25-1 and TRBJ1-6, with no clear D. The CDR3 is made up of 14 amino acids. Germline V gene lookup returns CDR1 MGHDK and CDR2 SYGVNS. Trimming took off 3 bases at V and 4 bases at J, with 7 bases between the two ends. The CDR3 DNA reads TGTGCCAGCAGTGAGGCGGGATATAATTCACCCCTCCACTTT. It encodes CASSEAGYNSPLHF.

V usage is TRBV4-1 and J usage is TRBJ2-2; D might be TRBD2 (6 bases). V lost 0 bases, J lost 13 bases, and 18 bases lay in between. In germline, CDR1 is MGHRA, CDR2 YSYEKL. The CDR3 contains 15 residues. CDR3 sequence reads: CASSQEGDSVSSLFF. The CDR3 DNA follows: TGCGCCAGCAGCCAAGAGGGGGACTCCGTGAGTTCGCTGTTTTTT.

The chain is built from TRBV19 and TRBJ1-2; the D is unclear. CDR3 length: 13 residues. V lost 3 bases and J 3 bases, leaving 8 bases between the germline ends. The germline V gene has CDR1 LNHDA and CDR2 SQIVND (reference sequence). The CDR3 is CASSISGDYGYTF. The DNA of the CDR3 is TGTGCCAGTAGTATCTCCGGGGACTATGGCTACACCTTC.

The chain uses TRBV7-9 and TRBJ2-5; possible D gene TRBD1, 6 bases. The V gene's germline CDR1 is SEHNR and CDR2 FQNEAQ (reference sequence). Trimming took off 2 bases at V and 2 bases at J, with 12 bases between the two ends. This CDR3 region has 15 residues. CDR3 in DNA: TGTGCCAGCAGCTTACGCTCGGGGACACAAGAGACCCAGTACTTC. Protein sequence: CASSLRSGTQETQYF.

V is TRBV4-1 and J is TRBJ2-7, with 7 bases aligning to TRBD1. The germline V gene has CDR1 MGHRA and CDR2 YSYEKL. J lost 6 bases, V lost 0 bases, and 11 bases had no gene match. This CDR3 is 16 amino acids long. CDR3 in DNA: TGCGCCAGCAGCCAAGAATGGGACAGTACTCTCGCCGAGCAGTACTTC. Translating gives CASSQEWDSTLAEQYF.

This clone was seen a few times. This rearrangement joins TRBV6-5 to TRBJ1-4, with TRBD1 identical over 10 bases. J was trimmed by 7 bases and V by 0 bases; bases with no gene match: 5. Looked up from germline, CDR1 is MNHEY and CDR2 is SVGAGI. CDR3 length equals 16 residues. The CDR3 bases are TGTGCCAGCAGTTACTCGTCTGGACAGGGGGTTGAAAAACTGTTTTTT. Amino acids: CASSYSSGQGVEKLFF.

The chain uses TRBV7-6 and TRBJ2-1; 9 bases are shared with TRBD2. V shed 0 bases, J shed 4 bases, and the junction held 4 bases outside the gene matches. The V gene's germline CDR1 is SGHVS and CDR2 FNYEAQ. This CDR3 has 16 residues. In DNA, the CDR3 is TGTGCCAGCAGCTTAGCGACTAGCGGCGGATACAATGAGCAGTTCTTC. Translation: CASSLATSGGYNEQFF.

CDR3 sequence reads: CASRSGTSASSTDTQYF. The CDR3 DNA sequence: TGCGCCAGCAGATCCGGGACTAGCGCCTCTAGCACAGATACGCAGTATTTT. The chain employs TRBV5-1 and TRBJ2-3; 10 bases agree with TRBD2. Germline V lookup: CDR1 SGHRS, CDR2 YFSETQ. With V trimmed by 5 bases and J by 0 bases, 9 bases remained unmatched. CDR3 size: 17 residues.

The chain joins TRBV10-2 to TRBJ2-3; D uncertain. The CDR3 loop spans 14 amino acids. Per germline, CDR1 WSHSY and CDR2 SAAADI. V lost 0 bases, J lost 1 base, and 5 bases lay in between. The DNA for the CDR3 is TGCGCCAGCAGTGAGTCGATAGGCACAGATACGCAGTATTTT. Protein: CASSESIGTDTQYF.

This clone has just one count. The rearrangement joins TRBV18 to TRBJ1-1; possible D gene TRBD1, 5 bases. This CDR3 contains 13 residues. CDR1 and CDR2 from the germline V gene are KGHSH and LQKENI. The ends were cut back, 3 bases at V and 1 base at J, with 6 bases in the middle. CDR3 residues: CASSPQGNTEAFF. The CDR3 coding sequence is TGTGCCAGCTCACCTCAGGGGAACACTGAAGCTTTCTTT.

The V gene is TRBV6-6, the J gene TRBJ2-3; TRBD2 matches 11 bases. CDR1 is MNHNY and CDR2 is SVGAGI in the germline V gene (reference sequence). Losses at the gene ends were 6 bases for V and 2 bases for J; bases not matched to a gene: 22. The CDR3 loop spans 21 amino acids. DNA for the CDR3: TGTGCCAGCAGCAACCCTAGAGGACTAGCGGGTAGACTTACCCTCACAGATACGCAGTATTTT. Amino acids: CASSNPRGLAGRLTLTDTQYF.

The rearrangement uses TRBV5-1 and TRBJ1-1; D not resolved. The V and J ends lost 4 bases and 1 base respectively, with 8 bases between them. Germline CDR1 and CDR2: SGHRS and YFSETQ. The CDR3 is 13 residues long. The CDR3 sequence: CASSISGNTEAFF. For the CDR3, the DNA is TGCGCCAGCAGCATATCAGGGAACACTGAAGCTTTCTTT.

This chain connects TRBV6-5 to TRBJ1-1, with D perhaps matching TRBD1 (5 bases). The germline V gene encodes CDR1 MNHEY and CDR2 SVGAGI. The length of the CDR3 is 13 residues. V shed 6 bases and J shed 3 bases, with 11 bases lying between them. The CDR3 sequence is CASRGGEYTEAFF. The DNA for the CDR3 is TGTGCCAGCAGGGGGGGGGAATACACTGAAGCTTTCTTT.

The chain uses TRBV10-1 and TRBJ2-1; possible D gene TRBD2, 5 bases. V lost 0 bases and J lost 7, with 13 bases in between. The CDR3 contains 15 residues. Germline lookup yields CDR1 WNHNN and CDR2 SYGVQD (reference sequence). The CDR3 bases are TGCGCCAGCAGTGAGTCGAAAGGAGGCGTGAATGAGCAGTTCTTC. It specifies CASSESKGGVNEQFF.

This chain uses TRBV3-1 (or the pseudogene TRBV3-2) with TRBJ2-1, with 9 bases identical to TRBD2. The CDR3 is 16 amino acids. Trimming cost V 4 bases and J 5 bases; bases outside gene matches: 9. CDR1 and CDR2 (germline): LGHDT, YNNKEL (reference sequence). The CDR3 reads CASSPLTSGGNNEQFF. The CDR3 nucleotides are TGTGCCAGCAGCCCTCTTACGAGCGGGGGGAACAATGAGCAGTTCTTC.

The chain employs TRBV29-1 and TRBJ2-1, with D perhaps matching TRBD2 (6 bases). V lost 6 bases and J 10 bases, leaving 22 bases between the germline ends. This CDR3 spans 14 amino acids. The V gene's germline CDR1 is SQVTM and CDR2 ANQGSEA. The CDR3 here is CSVGNSGSRGEQFF. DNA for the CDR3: TGCAGCGTCGGCAATAGTGGGTCTCGGGGGGAGCAGTTCTTC.